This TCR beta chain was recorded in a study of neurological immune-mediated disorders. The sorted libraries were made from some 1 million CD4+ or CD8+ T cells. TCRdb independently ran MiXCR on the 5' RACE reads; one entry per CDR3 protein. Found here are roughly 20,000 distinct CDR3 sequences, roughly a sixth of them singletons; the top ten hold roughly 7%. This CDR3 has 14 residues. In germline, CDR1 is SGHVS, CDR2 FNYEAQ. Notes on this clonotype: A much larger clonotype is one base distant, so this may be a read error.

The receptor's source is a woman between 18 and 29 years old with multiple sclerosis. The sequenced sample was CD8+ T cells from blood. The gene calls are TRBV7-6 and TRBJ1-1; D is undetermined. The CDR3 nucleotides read TGTGCCAGCAGCCTCCGCTCGGACGGCACTGAAGCTATCTTT. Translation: CASSLRSDGTEAIF.